The 20 T cell receptor beta chains given below trace back to one sample, sequenced in a study of blood T cell repertoires in COVID-19. Clones were read by immunoSEQ multiplex PCR, and TCRdb kept only the in-frame ones, dropping some. The data hold about 63,000 clones, with approximately 80% observed a single time. The sample taken for sequencing was PBMCs or T cells enriched from blood (not recorded which). Every receptor here comes from a woman aged 35 to 49 with acute COVID-19.

The genes are TRBV28 and TRBJ2-6, with TRBD2 matching over 13 bases. V shed 5 bases and J 4 bases; nucleotides not matched to a gene: 8. In germline, CDR1 is MDHEN, CDR2 SYDVKM. The CDR3 is 18 amino acids. This chain's CDR3 is CASSLGLAGALGANVLTF. CDR3 DNA: TGTGCCAGCAGTCTCGGACTAGCGGGAGCCCTCGGGGCCAACGTCCTGACTTTC.

This chain connects TRBV29-1 to TRBJ2-7; 7 bases fit TRBD1. Trimming removed 6 bases from V and 3 bases from J; junction bases left unmatched: 8. Germline assignment: CDR1 SQVTM and CDR2 ANQGSEA. The CDR3 spans 13 residues. The CDR3 loop reads CSVPGTDYYEQYF. CDR3 DNA: TGCAGCGTCCCCGGGACAGACTACTACGAGCAGTACTTC.

The chain couples TRBV20-1 to TRBJ1-2; TRBD1 agrees at 7 bases. Germline trimming cut 3 bases from V and 6 bases from J; bases unmatched to any gene: 7. Germline V CDR1 and CDR2: DFQATT, SNEGSKA (reference sequence). This CDR3 spans 13 amino acids. The CDR3 nucleotides read TGCAGTGCTAGTGAGGGCAGGGGGAATGGCTACACCTTC. It specifies CSASEGRGNGYTF.

This chain uses TRBV5-8 with TRBJ2-5, with TRBD2 matching over 14 bases. CDR3 length: 17 residues. CDR1 is SGHTS, CDR2 YDEGEE, per germline. Trimming cost V 5 bases and J 7 bases; bases outside gene matches: 13. The CDR3 spells CASSRTEGLAGGGTQYF. As DNA, the CDR3 is TGTGCCAGCAGTCGGACGGAAGGACTAGCGGGAGGTGGGACCCAGTACTTC. Full variable domain (rest looked up from reference TRBV5-8 and TRBJ2-5): EAGVTQSPTHLIKTRGQQATLRCSPISGHTSVYWYQQALGLGLQFLLWYDEGEERNRGNFPPRFSGRQFPNYSSELNVNALELEDSALYLCASSRTEGLAGGGTQYFGPGTRLLVL.

This chain connects TRBV18 to TRBJ1-2, with 8 nucleotides matching TRBD1. V shed 6 bases and J 7 bases; nucleotides not matched to a gene: 7. The germline V gene has CDR1 KGHSH and CDR2 LQKENI. This CDR3 spans 13 amino acids. The CDR3 sequence: CASSVGQAGGYTF. The CDR3, as DNA: TGTGCCAGCTCTGTGGGACAGGCCGGTGGCTACACCTTC.

This rearrangement joins TRBV7-2 to TRBJ1-6; tentatively, D is TRBD1 (5 bases). The V end lost 5 bases, the J end lost 6 bases, and 20 bases lay between the germline ends. Germline V gene lookup returns CDR1 SGHTA and CDR2 FQGNSA. The CDR3 covers 17 residues. The CDR3 DNA is TGTGCCAGCAGCCCAGTGGCAGGGCAACTTCCTAATTCACCCCTCCACTTT. This sequence encodes CASSPVAGQLPNSPLHF.

V usage is TRBV24-1 and J usage is TRBJ1-2; 7 bases map to TRBD1. This CDR3 has 15 amino acids. Trimming took 4 bases from V and 3 from J; bases not matched to a gene: 7. CDR1 is KGHDR and CDR2 is SFDVKD in the germline V gene. The CDR3 DNA reads as TGTGCCACCAGTGACCGAGACAGGGATCACTATGGCTACACCTTC. Translating it yields CATSDRDRDHYGYTF.

The rearrangement uses TRBV6-5 and TRBJ1-2; D is unclear. V lost 4 bases and J 5 bases, leaving 11 bases between the germline ends. The CDR3 totals 13 residues. Germline CDR1 and CDR2: MNHEY and SVGAGI. The CDR3 sequence is CASSSLSGYGYTF. As DNA, the CDR3 is TGTGCCAGCAGTTCCCTCTCGGGATATGGCTACACCTTC.

The count of this clone is one. V is TRBV5-6 and J is TRBJ2-7; D is uncertain. Trimming shortened V by 4 bases and J by 2 bases, and 16 bases separated the two germline ends. The CDR3 is 15 residues long. CDR1 is SGHDT and CDR2 is YYEEEE in the germline V gene. CDR3 sequence: CASSPDGSLTYEQYF. The CDR3 DNA reads as TGTGCCAGCAGCCCAGATGGTTCCCTCACCTACGAGCAGTACTTC.

This chain joins TRBV19 and TRBJ1-2; 7 bases are a match to TRBD1. The CDR3 covers 17 residues. Germline-derived CDR1 and CDR2 are LNHDA and SQIVND (reference sequence). V lost 3 bases, J lost 0 bases, and 10 bases stayed unmatched. CDR3 protein: CASSMAPRQGTNYGYTF. DNA for the CDR3: TGTGCCAGTAGTATGGCCCCCCGACAGGGAACTAACTATGGCTACACCTTC. Supplemented by reference TRBV19 and TRBJ1-2, the full variable domain reads DGGITQSPKYLFRKEGQNVTLSCEQNLNHDAMYWYRQDPGQGLRLIYYSQIVNDFQKGDIAEGYSVSREKKESFPLTVTSAQKNPTAFYLCASSMAPRQGTNYGYTFGSGTRLTVV.

V usage is TRBV6-5 and J usage is TRBJ1-5; 8 nucleotides agree with TRBD1. Losses at the gene ends were 4 bases for V and 7 bases for J; bases not matched to a gene: 9. The CDR3 has 15 amino acids. Germline CDR1 MNHEY, CDR2 SVGAGI. The CDR3 region has the DNA TGTGCCAGCAGTTCCCTTGGACAGGGAGGGCAGCCCCAGCATTTT. Protein product: CASSSLGQGGQPQHF.

The chain uses TRBV5-1 and TRBJ1-4; 8 bases are shared with TRBD1. Germline V gene data show CDR1 as SGHRS and CDR2 as YFSETQ. Trimming cost V 4 bases and J 6 bases; bases outside gene matches: 8. CDR3 size: 15 residues. The CDR3 loop is CASSGQGRLDEKLFF. The DNA of the CDR3 is TGCGCCAGCAGCGGACAGGGTCGTCTCGATGAAAAACTGTTTTTT.

J is TRBJ1-2 and V is TRBV27; 7 bases line up with TRBD1. The germline V gene encodes CDR1 MNHEY and CDR2 SMNVEV (reference sequence). J lost 5 bases, V lost 0 bases, and 6 bases had no gene match. The CDR3 runs to 15 residues. The CDR3 DNA reads as TGTGCCAGCAGTTTATCTCGGACAGGAATATATGGCTACACCTTC. It yields the protein CASSLSRTGIYGYTF.

The rearrangement links TRBV6-5 to TRBJ2-2; tentatively, D is TRBD1 (6 bases). V shed 4 bases and J shed 3 bases, with 15 bases lying between them. The CDR3 consists of 16 residues. Germline CDR1 is MNHEY and CDR2 is SVGAGI. The CDR3: CASSSPGTKDTGELFF. The CDR3 DNA sequence: TGTGCCAGCAGTTCCCCCGGGACAAAGGACACCGGGGAGCTGTTTTTT.

The V gene is TRBV4-1, the J gene TRBJ2-6; D is unresolved. The germline gives CDR1 MGHRA, CDR2 YSYEKL. V was shortened by 0 bases and J by 2 bases, with 5 bases between the two germline ends. This CDR3 has 15 residues. The CDR3 here is CASSQESAGANVLTF. The CDR3 DNA follows: TGCGCCAGCAGCCAAGAGTCGGCTGGGGCCAACGTCCTGACTTTC.

The DNA for the CDR3 is TGCGCCAGCAGCTCCCGGACCGGACTCTACGAGCAGTACTTC. It specifies CASSSRTGLYEQYF. The V and J genes are TRBV5-1 and TRBJ2-7; TRBD2 might be the D (5 bases). This CDR3 has 14 residues. V was trimmed by 3 bases and J by 3 bases, leaving 13 bases between them. The germline V gene encodes CDR1 SGHRS and CDR2 YFSETQ.

J is TRBJ2-3 and V is TRBV14; perhaps TRBD2 as D (5 bases). This CDR3 comprises 15 residues. Germline assignment: CDR1 SGHDN and CDR2 FVKESK. The ends were cut back, 4 bases at V and 6 bases at J, with 17 bases in the middle. The CDR3 protein is CASSPIRGIRDTQYF. CDR3 coding DNA: TGTGCCAGCAGCCCGATTAGAGGGATCAGGGATACGCAGTATTTT.

The CDR3 DNA is TGTGCCAGCAGCGCCCCCAACAGGGGGCGCACAGATACGCAGTATTTT. This sequence encodes CASSAPNRGRTDTQYF. V and J are TRBV7-9 and TRBJ2-3; 9 positions match TRBD1. J gave up 1 base and V 5 bases, and 7 bases lay outside the gene matches. The CDR3 length is 16 residues. The V gene's germline CDR1 is SEHNR and CDR2 FQNEAQ (reference sequence).

This chain connects TRBV4-1 to TRBJ1-2; D uncertain. Germline V gives CDR1 MGHRA, CDR2 YSYEKL. Trimming took off 1 base at V and 2 bases at J, with 11 bases between the two ends. The CDR3 is made up of 15 amino acids. CDR3 sequence: CASSQVANENYGYTF. For the CDR3, the DNA is TGCGCCAGCAGCCAAGTGGCAAACGAAAACTATGGCTACACCTTC.

The chain has TRBV3-1 (or the pseudogene TRBV3-2) and TRBJ1-1; a possible D gene is TRBD1 (5 bases). The length of the CDR3 is 13 residues. Trimming took 3 bases from V and 5 from J, leaving 10 bases between them. Germline-derived CDR1 and CDR2 are LGHDT and YNNKEL (reference sequence). CDR3 in amino acids: CASSHPGITEAFF. The CDR3 DNA follows: TGTGCCAGCAGCCACCCAGGGATAACTGAAGCTTTCTTT.